The 28 T cell receptor beta chains presented below share a single source sample, sequenced in a study of blood T cell repertoires in COVID-19. Using immunoSEQ multiplex PCR, the repertoire was profiled, and TCRdb retains in-frame clones only, with some absent. The profile shows under 250,000 clones, more than 65% of them singletons. The sequencing sample was made of peripheral blood. These receptors all stem from an elderly woman with acute or convalescent COVID-19.

Only a few counts were recorded for this clone. The rearrangement uses TRBV5-1 and TRBJ1-1; 7 bases agree with TRBD1. V was pared by 4 bases and J by 4 bases, with 7 bases of the junction left unmatched. Germline CDR1 and CDR2: SGHRS and YFSETQ. CDR3 length: 14 amino acids. The CDR3 reads CASSILPGGTEAFF. The CDR3 region has the DNA TGCGCCAGCAGCATCTTGCCAGGGGGCACTGAAGCTTTCTTT.

The genes are TRBV14 and TRBJ1-6; no clear D gene. The germline gives CDR1 SGHDN, CDR2 FVKESK. V was trimmed by 5 bases and J by 9 bases, leaving 11 bases between them. This CDR3 contains 13 residues. CDR3 sequence: CASSSELGSPLHF. DNA for the CDR3: TGTGCCAGCAGCTCCGAACTTGGTTCACCCCTCCACTTT.

This clone turned up a few times. This sequence joins TRBV2 and TRBJ1-6, with TRBD1 matching 10 bases. J gave up 5 bases and V 7 bases, and 8 bases lay outside the gene matches. Germline V CDR1 and CDR2: SNHLY, FYNNEI. This CDR3 has 16 amino acids. CDR3 nucleotide sequence: TGTGCCAGCAAAGTTAGGACAGGGGGAAATAATTCACCCCTCCACTTT. Its protein is CASKVRTGGNNSPLHF.

The V gene is TRBV27, the J gene TRBJ1-5; TRBD1 matches 8 bases. V shed 4 bases and J 4 bases; nucleotides not matched to a gene: 6. Germline assignment: CDR1 MNHEY and CDR2 SMNVEV (reference sequence). CDR3 length: 15 amino acids. The CDR3 protein is CASSSPGGENQPQHF. In DNA, the CDR3 is TGTGCCAGCAGTTCCCCAGGGGGCGAGAATCAGCCCCAGCATTTT.

This clone is a singleton in its sample. The gene calls are TRBV5-6 and TRBJ1-4, with D possibly matching TRBD1 (5 bases). CDR3 size: 14 residues. Germline V gives CDR1 SGHDT, CDR2 YYEEEE. Trimming took 5 bases from V and 3 from J, leaving 11 bases between them. Here the CDR3 DNA reads TGTGCCAGCAGAGCGGGGCTATCTAATGAAAAACTGTTTTTT. Protein product: CASRAGLSNEKLFF.

The chain combines TRBV7-9 with TRBJ2-1; perhaps TRBD2 as D (6 bases). This CDR3 has 13 residues. V lost 3 bases and J lost 8, with 11 bases in between. Germline lookup yields CDR1 SEHNR and CDR2 FQNEAQ (reference sequence). The CDR3 sequence: CASSLTSIYEQFF. CDR3 nucleotides: TGTGCCAGCAGCTTGACTAGTATCTATGAGCAGTTCTTC.

The chain employs TRBV19 and TRBJ2-3; TRBD2 aligns across 9 bases. There are 17 residues in the CDR3. The J segment lost 1 base and the V segment lost 7 bases, leaving 12 bases of the junction unmatched. The germline CDR1 and CDR2 sequences are LNHDA and SQIVND (reference sequence). CDR3 residues: CASTPAGGAWGTDTQYF. CDR3 nucleotide sequence: TGTGCCAGTACCCCTGCGGGAGGGGCTTGGGGCACAGATACGCAGTATTTT.

The chain recombines TRBV12-3 or TRBV12-4 with TRBJ1-4, with unresolved D. Trimming shortened V by 8 bases and J by 8 bases, and 15 bases separated the two germline ends. This CDR3 is built from 13 residues. CDR3 loop: CASQREGGEKLFF. The CDR3 bases are TGTGCCAGCCAAAGGGAGGGCGGAGAAAAACTGTTTTTT.

V usage is TRBV2 and J usage is TRBJ1-2, with TRBD1 matching over 10 bases. Germline CDR1 SNHLY, CDR2 FYNNEI. The CDR3 is made up of 13 amino acids. With V trimmed by 6 bases and J by 8 bases, 6 bases remained unmatched. As DNA, the CDR3 is TGTGCCAGCAGCTTCGACAGGGGGCAGGGCTACACCTTC. The encoded protein is CASSFDRGQGYTF.

V and J are TRBV10-3 and TRBJ2-3; no definite D call. Germline V CDR1 and CDR2: ENHRY, SYGVKD. CDR3 length: 15 amino acids. V shed 0 bases and J shed 2 bases, with 9 bases lying between them. The CDR3 DNA sequence: TGTGCCATCAGTGAGTCTGGGCCCCACACAGATACGCAGTATTTT. This sequence encodes CAISESGPHTDTQYF.

The chain carries TRBV5-4 and TRBJ2-2; D is undetermined. The CDR3 covers 14 residues. The V end was cut by 3 bases, the J end by 0 bases, with 6 bases between. Germline V lookup: CDR1 SGHNT, CDR2 YYREEE (reference sequence). The CDR3 coding sequence is TGTGCCAGCAGCTCGTCAGCGAACACCGGGGAGCTGTTTTTT. Its protein product is CASSSSANTGELFF.

As to this clone: The sample holds other DNA sequences that translate to the same CDR3. The chain employs TRBV18 and TRBJ2-7, with D possibly matching TRBD1 (7 bases). Looked up from germline, CDR1 is KGHSH and CDR2 is LQKENI. The CDR3 is made up of 14 amino acids. Trimming pared 3 bases from V and 2 bases from J, leaving 11 bases between. The CDR3 sequence is CASSPAGGPYEQYF. DNA for the CDR3: TGTGCCAGCTCACCGGCAGGGGGGCCCTACGAGCAGTACTTC.

The V and J genes are TRBV19 and TRBJ2-4; no definite D call. CDR1 is LNHDA, CDR2 SQIVND, per germline (reference sequence). The germline V and J ends were trimmed by 3 bases and 2 bases, with 8 bases remaining between them. This CDR3 contains 14 residues. CDR3 nucleotides: TGTGCCAGTAGTATTCTATCCCCCAAAAACATTCAGTACTTC. Its translation: CASSILSPKNIQYF.

The chain has TRBV5-6 and TRBJ2-7; D gene uncertain. The CDR3 is made up of 15 amino acids. Deletions cut 4 bases from V and 2 bases from J, with 16 bases between. Per germline, CDR1 SGHDT and CDR2 YYEEEE. The CDR3 region has the DNA TGTGCCAGCAGCCGAGCCGGAGACTCAACCTACGAGCAGTACTTC. It translates to CASSRAGDSTYEQYF.

V is TRBV5-6 and J is TRBJ2-5; TRBD2 matches at 7 bases. The J segment lost 2 bases and the V segment lost 0 bases, leaving 7 bases of the junction unmatched. Germline V gene lookup returns CDR1 SGHDT and CDR2 YYEEEE. This CDR3 region has 16 residues. The CDR3 protein is CASSLVGGVTQETQYF. The CDR3 coding sequence is TGTGCCAGCAGCTTGGTGGGGGGGGTGACTCAAGAGACCCAGTACTTC.

The chain has TRBV19 and TRBJ1-5; no clear D. Germline CDR1 is LNHDA and CDR2 is SQIVND (reference sequence). The CDR3 has 13 amino acids. With 3 bases removed from V and 3 bases from J, the gap between germline ends came to 6 bases. CDR3 region: CASSITVNQPQHF. The CDR3 DNA follows: TGTGCCAGTAGTATCACGGTCAATCAGCCCCAGCATTTT.

This sequence joins TRBV27 and TRBJ1-1; no definite D call. This CDR3 is built from 14 residues. V shed 4 bases and J shed 5 bases, with 14 bases lying between them. Germline assignment: CDR1 MNHEY and CDR2 SMNVEV (reference sequence). CDR3 residues: CASSSGVVGTEAFF. CDR3 bases: TGTGCCAGCAGTTCCGGGGTTGTGGGGACTGAAGCTTTCTTT.

This rearrangement joins TRBV19 to TRBJ2-2; D perhaps matches TRBD1 (5 bases). The CDR3 totals 17 residues. Germline CDR1 LNHDA, CDR2 SQIVND (reference sequence). V was trimmed by 4 bases and J by 0 bases, leaving 15 bases between them. CDR3 sequence: CASSRAFDSPNTGELFF. The CDR3 bases are TGTGCCAGTAGTAGAGCCTTTGACAGCCCGAACACCGGGGAGCTGTTTTTT.

Only a few counts were recorded for this clone. CDR3 coding DNA: TGTGCCAGCAGGGGACAGTTCTATGGCTACACCTTC. Amino acids: CASRGQFYGYTF. This sequence joins TRBV2 and TRBJ1-2; 7 bases fit TRBD1. Germline V CDR1 and CDR2: SNHLY, FYNNEI. The CDR3 loop spans 12 amino acids. The V gene end was trimmed by 6 bases and the J gene end by 4 bases; junction bases not matched to a gene: 2.

V usage is TRBV19 and J usage is TRBJ2-6, with D possibly TRBD2 on 6 matching bases. CDR1 is LNHDA and CDR2 is SQIVND in the germline V gene (reference sequence). V lost 7 bases to trimming and J lost 0 bases, with 13 bases between them. This CDR3 region has 16 residues. The CDR3 coding sequence is TGTGCCAGTACTCGGACTATTGGCTCTGGGGCCAACGTCCTGACTTTC. This translates into CASTRTIGSGANVLTF.

The chain uses TRBV5-8 and TRBJ1-5; no clear D. The CDR3 sequence is 14 residues long. The germline CDR1 and CDR2 sequences are SGHTS and YDEGEE. With 0 bases removed from V and 7 bases from J, the gap between germline ends came to 11 bases. Written as DNA, the CDR3 is TGTGCCAGCAGCTTGGCCGTAGCGGGACAGCCCCAGCATTTT. Translated: CASSLAVAGQPQHF.

The V call is TRBV6-5, the J call TRBJ2-7, with 7 bases matching TRBD1. This CDR3 is 15 amino acids long. Germline V gives CDR1 MNHEY, CDR2 SVGAGI. J was trimmed by 0 bases and V by 3 bases; bases with no gene match: 5. The CDR3 region is CASSYLDRSSYEQYF. Written as DNA, the CDR3 is TGTGCCAGCAGTTATTTGGACAGGTCCTCCTACGAGCAGTACTTC.

This chain connects TRBV7-6 to TRBJ2-2; 12 bases match TRBD1. Germline V gene sequence: CDR1 SGHVS, CDR2 FNYEAQ. The CDR3 length is 18 residues. The junction had 11 bases not matched to a gene; V was cut back by 6 bases and J by 3 bases. The CDR3 loop is CASRPVPGQGADTGELFF. CDR3 nucleotide sequence: TGTGCCAGCAGACCCGTTCCGGGACAGGGGGCAGACACCGGGGAGCTGTTTTTT.

Only one count was recorded for this clone. The genes are TRBV29-1 and TRBJ1-3; a possible D gene is TRBD1 (6 bases). In germline, CDR1 is SQVTM, CDR2 ANQGSEA. This CDR3 is built from 14 residues. Deletions cut 1 base from V and 7 bases from J, with 14 bases between. CDR3 sequence: CSVEVTGRKNTIYF. The CDR3 bases are TGCAGCGTTGAAGTTACAGGGCGTAAGAACACCATATATTTT.

This clone was found once. The CDR3 is CASKLMATGTEAFF. CDR3 DNA: TGTGCCAGCAAATTGATGGCGACAGGCACTGAAGCTTTCTTT. The chain joins TRBV11-2 to TRBJ1-1, with D perhaps matching TRBD1 (6 bases). The CDR3 loop spans 14 amino acids. Deletions cut 7 bases from V and 4 bases from J, with 16 bases between. Germline lookup yields CDR1 SGHAT and CDR2 FQNNGV.

The V call is TRBV3-1 (or the pseudogene TRBV3-2), the J call TRBJ2-3, with D perhaps TRBD2 (5 bases). Trimming pared 5 bases from V and 5 bases from J, leaving 11 bases between. The germline CDR1 and CDR2 sequences are LGHDT and YNNKEL (reference sequence). The CDR3 is made up of 13 amino acids. CDR3 amino acids: CASSTASQDTQYF. The CDR3 DNA reads TGTGCCAGCAGCACTGCTAGCCAAGATACGCAGTATTTT.

This clone was observed many times. The chain couples TRBV30 to TRBJ2-2; 8 bases match TRBD2. The germline V gene has CDR1 GTSNPN and CDR2 SVGIG (reference sequence). V was clipped by 4 bases and J by 4 bases; unmatched bases: 8. This CDR3 has 15 residues. CDR3 sequence reads: CAWTLGTRATGELFF. As DNA, the CDR3 is TGTGCCTGGACCCTTGGGACTAGGGCCACCGGGGAGCTGTTTTTT.

The chain links TRBV19 to TRBJ2-2; possible D gene TRBD2, 5 bases. V lost 5 bases, J lost 1 base, and 8 bases lay in between. The CDR3 consists of 14 residues. Germline values: CDR1 LNHDA, CDR2 SQIVND (reference sequence). This CDR3 reads CASSELGNTGELFF. In DNA form, the CDR3 reads TGTGCCAGTAGTGAACTAGGGAACACCGGGGAGCTGTTTTTT.